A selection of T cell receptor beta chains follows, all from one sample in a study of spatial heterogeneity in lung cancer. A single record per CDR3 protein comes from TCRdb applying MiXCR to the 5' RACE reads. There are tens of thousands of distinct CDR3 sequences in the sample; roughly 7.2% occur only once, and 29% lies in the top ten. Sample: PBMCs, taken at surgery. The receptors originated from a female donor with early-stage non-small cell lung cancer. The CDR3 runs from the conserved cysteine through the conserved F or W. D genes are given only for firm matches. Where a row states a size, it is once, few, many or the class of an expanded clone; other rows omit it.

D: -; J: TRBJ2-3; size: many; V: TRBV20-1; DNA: TGCAGTGAGTACAGGACAAACACAGATACGCAGTATTTT; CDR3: CSEYRTNTDTQYF
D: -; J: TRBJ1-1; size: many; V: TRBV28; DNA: TGTGCCAGCACCTCATTGGCAGGGGCTGGTTTCTTT; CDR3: CASTSLAGAGFF
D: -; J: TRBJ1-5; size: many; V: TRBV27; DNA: TGTGCCAGCAGCGCGGATAGCAATCAGCCCCAGCATTTT; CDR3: CASSADSNQPQHF
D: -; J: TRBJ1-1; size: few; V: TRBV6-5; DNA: TGTGCCAGCAGTTACAGGCTCGGGACTGAAGCTTTCTTT; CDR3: CASSYRLGTEAFF
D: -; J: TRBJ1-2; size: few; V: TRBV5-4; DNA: TGTGCCAGCAGCTGGACTAACTATGGCTACACCTTC; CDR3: CASSWTNYGYTF
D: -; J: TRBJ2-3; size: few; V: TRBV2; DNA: TGTGCCAGCAGGCTAGGGGTCCGGACAGATACGCAGTATTTT; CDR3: CASRLGVRTDTQYF
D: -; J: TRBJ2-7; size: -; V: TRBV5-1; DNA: TGCGCCAGCAGCTTACACGGACCCTACGAGCAGTACTTC; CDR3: CASSLHGPYEQYF
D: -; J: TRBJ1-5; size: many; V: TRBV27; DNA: TGTGCCAGCAGTTTACTCGGGTTTAATCAGCCCCAGCATTTT; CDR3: CASSLLGFNQPQHF
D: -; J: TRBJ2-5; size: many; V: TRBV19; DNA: TGTGCCAGTTCTGGGTATGATTTCGAGACCCAGTACTTC; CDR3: CASSGYDFETQYF
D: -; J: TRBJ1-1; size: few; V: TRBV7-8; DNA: TGTGCCAGCAGCTTAGTTGCCCTTATTTCCACTGAAGCTTTCTTT; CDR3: CASSLVALISTEAFF
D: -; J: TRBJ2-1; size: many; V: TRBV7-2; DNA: TGTGCCAGCAGCTTAGGTGGGCCGAGAGAGCAGTTCTTC; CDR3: CASSLGGPREQFF
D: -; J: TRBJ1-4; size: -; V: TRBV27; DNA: TGTACCAGCAGTTTATTGCAGGGGAATGAAAAACTGTTTTTT; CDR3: CTSSLLQGNEKLFF
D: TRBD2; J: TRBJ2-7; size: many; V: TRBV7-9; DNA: TGTGCCAGCTTAGGGACCTGGACTAGCGGAAGCTCCTACGAGCAGTACTTC; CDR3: CASLGTWTSGSSYEQYF
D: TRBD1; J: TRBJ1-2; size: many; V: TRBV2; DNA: TGTGCCAGCAGTCCCCGACAGGGGGATGGCTACACCTTC; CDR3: CASSPRQGDGYTF
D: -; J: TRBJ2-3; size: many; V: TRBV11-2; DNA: TGTGCCAGCAGCGGGAAGGGGCGGTTCCCTTTCGGAACGCAGTATTTT; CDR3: CASSGKGRFPFGTQYF
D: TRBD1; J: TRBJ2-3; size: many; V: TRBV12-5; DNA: TGTGCTAGTGGTTTATGGGACAGGGAAGGTACGCAGTATTTT; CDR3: CASGLWDREGTQYF
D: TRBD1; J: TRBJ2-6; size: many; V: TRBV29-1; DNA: TGCAGCGTCTGGGGACAGGGGGCCTATGGGGCCAACGTCCTGACTTTC; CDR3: CSVWGQGAYGANVLTF
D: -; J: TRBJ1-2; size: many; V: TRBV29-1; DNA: TGCAGCGTTGACAGCGGACGGCAAAGAGGCTACACCTTC; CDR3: CSVDSGRQRGYTF
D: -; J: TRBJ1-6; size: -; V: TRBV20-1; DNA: TGCAGTGCTAGAGATAGATGGGCGGAAGGAGGGCCCTATAATTCACCCCTCCACTTT; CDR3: CSARDRWAEGGPYNSPLHF
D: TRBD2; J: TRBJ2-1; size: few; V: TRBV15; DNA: TGTGCCACCAGCAGAGAGTCTAGCGGGACGGGTGAGCAGTTCTTC; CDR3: CATSRESSGTGEQFF
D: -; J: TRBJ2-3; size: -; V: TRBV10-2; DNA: TGCGCCAGCAGTGATTCGCTAAGCACAGATACGCAGTATTTT; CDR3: CASSDSLSTDTQYF
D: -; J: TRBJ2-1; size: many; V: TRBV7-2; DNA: TGTGCCAGCAGCGCGTCAAAGCAGGGTCCCAATGAGCAGTTCTTC; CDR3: CASSASKQGPNEQFF